This T cell receptor (beta chain) was sequenced in a study of OX40 agonist ivuxolimab in advanced cancers. Overall study context: Ivuxolimab doses were 0.01, 0.1, 0.3, 1.5, 3 or 10 mg/kg every 2 weeks. General study points: Expanded clones were, on average, more numerous among CD8+ T cells than CD4+. Partial responders dosed at 0.1-3.0 mg/kg displayed clonal expansion ranking among the lowest.

As regards this clone: Antigen: not known.

The data were produced by immunoSEQ multiplex PCR, yet TCRdb's version contains in-frame clones alone and is incomplete. Of roughly 150,000 clones in the sample, around 94% were seen once. With 2 bases removed from V and 5 bases from J, the gap between germline ends came to 9 bases. There are 13 residues in the CDR3. Germline CDR1 reads MDHEN; CDR2 reads SYDVKM. The V gene is TRBV28, the J gene TRBJ1-2; D gene unclear. The source of this sequence is an adult with an advanced solid tumor such as melanoma, head and neck, liver or kidney cancer. Source: CD4+ or CD8+ T cells sorted from blood, taken in a trial of the OX40 agonist ivuxolimab. The CDR3 DNA is TGTGCCAGCAGTTTACAATCCCCTTATGGCTACACCTTC. Its protein product is CASSLQSPYGYTF.